This T cell receptor beta chain was sequenced during a study of technical replicates of blood from a handful of donors. Sequencing used immunoSEQ multiplex PCR; TCRdb keeps in-frame clones, though not all of them. The table includes about 80,000 clones, 85% to 95% detected once. Germline V gene lookup returns CDR1 LNHNV and CDR2 YYDKDF (reference sequence). The CDR3 has 15 amino acids. Trimming took off 5 bases at V and 3 bases at J, with 14 bases between the two ends. This clone showed up just once. The sequenced material came from T cells isolated from PBMCs. The genes are TRBV15 and TRBJ1-5; tentatively, D is TRBD1 (5 bases). The clonotype was recovered from a human donor in good health. In DNA form, the CDR3 reads TGTGCCACCAGCGGTTCCAGGGCTATCAATCAGCCCCAGCATTTT. Amino acid sequence: CATSGSRAINQPQHF. Variable domain in full (rest from reference TRBV15 and TRBJ1-5): DAMVIQNPRYQVTQFGKPVTLSCSQTLNHNVMYWYQQKSSQAPKLLFHYYDKDFNNEADTPDNFQSRRPNTSFCFLDIRSPGLGDTAMYLCATSGSRAINQPQHFGDGTRLSIL.